A selection of T cell receptor beta chains follows, all from one sample in a study of T cells in Graves' hyperthyroidism and ophthalmopathy. Via MiXCR, TCRdb re-called the multiplex PCR reads, giving one row per CDR3 protein. The sample has roughly 500,000 distinct CDR3 sequences, approximately 15% seen once. Input material: blood. The receptors originated from a woman aged 25-40 years with Graves' hyperthyroidism that later progressed to Graves' ophthalmopathy. The CDR3 runs from the conserved cysteine through the conserved F or W. Each record gives: J gene, clone size, D gene, V gene, CDR3 DNA, CDR3 protein. D genes are given only for firm matches. Where a row states a size, it is once, few, many or the class of an expanded clone; other rows omit it.

J: TRBJ1-2
size: NA
D: NA
V: TRBV7-9
DNA: TGTGCCAGCAGCTCAGGAGAGGGCAACTATGGCTACACCTTC
CDR3: CASSSGEGNYGYTF

J: TRBJ1-1
size: many
D: NA
V: TRBV27
DNA: TGTGCCAGCAGTTTCTTTGGACCTAACGAAGCTTTCTTT
CDR3: CASSFFGPNEAFF

J: TRBJ2-7
size: many
D: TRBD2
V: TRBV7-2
DNA: TGTGCCAGCAGCTTAGCTAGCGGGAGTCAGTACGAGCAGTACTTC
CDR3: CASSLASGSQYEQYF

J: TRBJ2-3
size: many
D: NA
V: TRBV6-2/TRBV6-3
DNA: TGTGCCAGCAGCCCAGGGCGGGAAACTAGCACAGATACGCAGTATTTT
CDR3: CASSPGRETSTDTQYF

J: TRBJ2-7
size: many
D: NA
V: TRBV13
DNA: TGTGCCAGCAAGTCCAGGGGACGGGACTCAGGCTACGAGCAGTACTTC
CDR3: CASKSRGRDSGYEQYF

J: TRBJ1-1
size: NA
D: NA
V: TRBV7-9
DNA: TGTGCCAGCAGCTTAGGTGTCGGCTCTGAAGCTTTCTTT
CDR3: CASSLGVGSEAFF

J: TRBJ2-3
size: many
D: NA
V: TRBV6-1
DNA: TGTGCCAGCAGTTCCGTGGGGGATACGCAGTATTTT
CDR3: CASSSVGDTQYF

J: TRBJ2-3
size: many
D: NA
V: TRBV20-1
DNA: TGCAGTGCTAGAGATTTCCGGGACACAACAAGCACAGATACGCAGTATTTT
CDR3: CSARDFRDTTSTDTQYF

J: TRBJ1-4
size: few
D: TRBD1
V: TRBV29-1
DNA: TGCAGCGTTGAATCTGACAGGGATAATGAAAAACTGTTTTTT
CDR3: CSVESDRDNEKLFF

J: TRBJ2-1
size: NA
D: TRBD2
V: TRBV5-1
DNA: TGCGCCAGCAACCTGGGAGGGGTCCTACACGAGCAGTTCTTC
CDR3: CASNLGGVLHEQFF

J: TRBJ1-1
size: few
D: NA
V: TRBV6-1
DNA: TGTGCCGGAAACAACATCGCCAACACTGAAGCTTTCTTT
CDR3: CAGNNIANTEAFF

J: TRBJ2-2
size: many
D: NA
V: TRBV5-1
DNA: TGCGCCAGCAGCTTGGGAGCGGACGCGAACACCGGGGAGCTGTTTTTT
CDR3: CASSLGADANTGELFF

J: TRBJ2-3
size: few
D: NA
V: TRBV7-9
DNA: TGTGCCAGCACCAAGGGGTTAATTCGCAACCCTGGTGATACGCAGTATTTT
CDR3: CASTKGLIRNPGDTQYF

J: TRBJ2-6
size: few
D: NA
V: TRBV4-3
DNA: TGCGCCAGCAGCCGAGGGGAGGAATCTGGGGCCAACGTCCTGACTTTC
CDR3: CASSRGEESGANVLTF

J: TRBJ2-7
size: many
D: TRBD2
V: TRBV10-3
DNA: TGTGCCATCAGGGAACCAACTAGCGGGAGAACCTACGAGCAGTACTTC
CDR3: CAIREPTSGRTYEQYF

J: TRBJ1-3
size: NA
D: NA
V: TRBV11-2
DNA: TGTGCCAGCAGCTTAGGCGGGGTGGTGGACACCATATATTTT
CDR3: CASSLGGVVDTIYF

J: TRBJ2-1
size: NA
D: TRBD1
V: TRBV20-1
DNA: TGCAGTGCTATTGGGACAGCTGCCTACGAGCAGTTCTTC
CDR3: CSAIGTAAYEQFF

J: TRBJ2-3
size: many
D: NA
V: TRBV7-8
DNA: TGTGCCAGCAGCCACTCACGACTCCGCACAGATACGCAGTATTTT
CDR3: CASSHSRLRTDTQYF

J: TRBJ2-5
size: few
D: TRBD1
V: TRBV3-1
DNA: TGTGCCAGCAGCCAAGACTGGGGGACAGTTATCCAAGAGACCCAGTACTTC
CDR3: CASSQDWGTVIQETQYF

J: TRBJ2-1
size: many
D: NA
V: TRBV6-5
DNA: TGTGCCAGCAGTTACTCAGGGGGCTCCTACAATGAGCAGTTCTTC
CDR3: CASSYSGGSYNEQFF

J: TRBJ2-1
size: few
D: TRBD1
V: TRBV15
DNA: TGTGCCACCAGCAGAGGGGACAGCCCCAGCGACAATGAGCAGTTCTTC
CDR3: CATSRGDSPSDNEQFF

J: TRBJ2-7
size: few
D: TRBD2
V: TRBV6-1
DNA: TGTGCCAGCAAACTAGCGGGAGGGTACGAGCAGTACTTC
CDR3: CASKLAGGYEQYF

J: TRBJ2-7
size: NA
D: NA
V: TRBV20-1
DNA: TGCAGTGCCGAGAGGGAGTTTTCCTACGAGCAGTACTTC
CDR3: CSAEREFSYEQYF

J: TRBJ1-1
size: many
D: NA
V: TRBV5-1
DNA: TGCGCCAGCAGCTTAGAAGGGAATGAAGCTTTCTTT
CDR3: CASSLEGNEAFF

J: TRBJ1-5
size: few
D: NA
V: TRBV6-2/TRBV6-3
DNA: TGTGCCAGCAGTTTCCTCCGGGACAGCAATCAGCCCCAGCATTTT
CDR3: CASSFLRDSNQPQHF

J: TRBJ2-7
size: many
D: NA
V: TRBV18
DNA: TGTGCCAGCTCACTACGAGACAGGTTAGACGAGCAGTACTTC
CDR3: CASSLRDRLDEQYF

J: TRBJ2-7
size: many
D: TRBD2
V: TRBV20-1
DNA: TGCAGTGCTAGACCCCTAGCGGGAGGAACCTACGAGCAGTACTTC
CDR3: CSARPLAGGTYEQYF

J: TRBJ2-1
size: NA
D: TRBD2
V: TRBV28
DNA: TGTGCCAGCAGGTATGGGCCGGGACTAGCGGGAGGCCGCTCCTACAATGAGCAGTTCTTC
CDR3: CASRYGPGLAGGRSYNEQFF

J: TRBJ2-7
size: many
D: NA
V: TRBV12-3/TRBV12-4
DNA: TGTGCCAGCAGTTTAAAGGGGGACGGGTACTACGAGCAGTACTTC
CDR3: CASSLKGDGYYEQYF

J: TRBJ1-3
size: NA
D: NA
V: TRBV2
DNA: TGTGCCAGCAGCCCGACAGAGCTAAACACCATATATTTT
CDR3: CASSPTELNTIYF

J: TRBJ1-2
size: many
D: TRBD1
V: TRBV29-1
DNA: TGCAGCGTTGAGGACAGGGGATTCTATGGCTACACCTTC
CDR3: CSVEDRGFYGYTF

J: TRBJ1-1
size: many
D: NA
V: TRBV7-9
DNA: TGTGCCATGCGAAGTCTTGGGACCCCTATGAAAGCTTTCTTT
CDR3: CAMRSLGTPMKAFF

J: TRBJ2-3
size: many
D: TRBD1
V: TRBV20-1
DNA: TGCAGTGCCCCTCGACAGGGTGAACAGCATACGCAGTATTTT
CDR3: CSAPRQGEQHTQYF

J: TRBJ1-6
size: NA
D: TRBD1
V: TRBV27
DNA: TGTGCCAGCAGCCCCGGGACAGGCACTCGGTCCCTCCACTTT
CDR3: CASSPGTGTRSLHF

J: TRBJ2-1
size: NA
D: NA
V: TRBV4-1
DNA: TGCGCCAGCAGCCTCGTTTATGCGGTTAGGGGGGGGAATGAGCAGTTCTTC
CDR3: CASSLVYAVRGGNEQFF

J: TRBJ1-6
size: NA
D: NA
V: TRBV28
DNA: TGTGCCAGCAGGGAAAGAGGAGATTCACCCCTCCACTTT
CDR3: CASRERGDSPLHF

J: TRBJ2-7
size: few
D: TRBD1
V: TRBV5-5
DNA: TGTGCCAGCAGCCTGTGGGACAGGGGCTACGAGCAGTACTTC
CDR3: CASSLWDRGYEQYF

J: TRBJ2-4
size: NA
D: TRBD2
V: TRBV29-1
DNA: TGCAGCGTTGAAGACGGTAGCGGGAGATACATTCAGTACTTC
CDR3: CSVEDGSGRYIQYF

J: TRBJ2-7
size: few
D: NA
V: TRBV20-1
DNA: TGCAGTGCTAGGGTGACAGCCTCCTACGAGCAGTACTTC
CDR3: CSARVTASYEQYF

J: TRBJ2-3
size: few
D: NA
V: TRBV7-3
DNA: TGTGCCAGCAGCTTAGGCAATTTGAATTCGGGAGATACGCAGTATTTT
CDR3: CASSLGNLNSGDTQYF

J: TRBJ1-1
size: many
D: NA
V: TRBV10-3
DNA: TGTGCCATCAGTGAGTCCTCAGGAGCCCGGAACACTGAAGCTTTCTTT
CDR3: CAISESSGARNTEAFF

J: TRBJ1-4
size: many
D: NA
V: TRBV6-5
DNA: TGTGCCAGCAGTTACCTAGGACAGCCTAATGAAAAACTGTTTTTT
CDR3: CASSYLGQPNEKLFF

J: TRBJ1-1
size: NA
D: TRBD1
V: TRBV20-1
DNA: TGCAGTGCTTGGGACAGGGGGACAGTTAGGAACACTGAAGCTTTCTTT
CDR3: CSAWDRGTVRNTEAFF

J: TRBJ2-7
size: many
D: NA
V: TRBV5-1
DNA: TGCGCCAGCAGCTTGGCCGGGAGTCGATACGAGCAGTACTTC
CDR3: CASSLAGSRYEQYF

J: TRBJ1-5
size: many
D: TRBD1
V: TRBV12-3/TRBV12-4
DNA: TGTGCCAGCAGTTTTCAGGGGGATCAGCCCCAGCATTTT
CDR3: CASSFQGDQPQHF

J: TRBJ2-7
size: many
D: NA
V: TRBV20-1
DNA: TGCAGTGCTAGAGATTTTTCCAGCCCCCTCGGCGAGCAGTACTTC
CDR3: CSARDFSSPLGEQYF

J: TRBJ1-5
size: many
D: NA
V: TRBV19
DNA: TGTGCCAGTACGGACAAAAGGGCCGGCCAGCCCCAGCATTTT
CDR3: CASTDKRAGQPQHF